This T cell receptor (beta chain) comes out of a study of blood T cell repertoires in COVID-19. Donors of Cohort 3 who recovered were those that had two negative PCRs, clearance, or symptom resolution. The germline V and J ends were trimmed by 0 bases and 10 bases, with 10 bases remaining between them. This CDR3 spans 13 amino acids. The germline gives CDR1 SGHNT, CDR2 YENEEA. Under the authors' procedure: Amplified reference gene primers provided the basis for estimating nucleated cell counts. The table came from immunoSEQ multiplex PCR; TCRdb's copy has only in-frame clones and leaves some out. The DNA gave D and trimming, while V, J and clone size come from that table. Among approximately 230,000 clones listed, 86% were seen once.

The receptor's source is a man aged 35-49 years who had recovered from COVID-19. The sample comprised PBMCs or T cells enriched from blood (not recorded which). The V and J genes are TRBV11-3 and TRBJ2-1; perhaps TRBD2 as D (5 bases). In nucleotides, the CDR3 is TGTGCCAGCAGCTTAGAATGGCCGGGGGAGCAGTTCTTC. The encoded protein is CASSLEWPGEQFF.